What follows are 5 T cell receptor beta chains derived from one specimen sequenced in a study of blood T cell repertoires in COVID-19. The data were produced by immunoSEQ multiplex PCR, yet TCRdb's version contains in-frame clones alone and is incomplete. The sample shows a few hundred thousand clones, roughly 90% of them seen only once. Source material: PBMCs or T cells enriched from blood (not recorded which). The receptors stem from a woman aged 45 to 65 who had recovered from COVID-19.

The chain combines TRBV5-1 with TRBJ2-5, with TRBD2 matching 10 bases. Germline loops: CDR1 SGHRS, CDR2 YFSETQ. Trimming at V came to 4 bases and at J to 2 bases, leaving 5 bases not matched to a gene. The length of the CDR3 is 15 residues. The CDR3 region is CASSRAGGGQETQYF. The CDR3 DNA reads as TGCGCCAGCAGCCGAGCGGGAGGGGGACAAGAGACCCAGTACTTC.

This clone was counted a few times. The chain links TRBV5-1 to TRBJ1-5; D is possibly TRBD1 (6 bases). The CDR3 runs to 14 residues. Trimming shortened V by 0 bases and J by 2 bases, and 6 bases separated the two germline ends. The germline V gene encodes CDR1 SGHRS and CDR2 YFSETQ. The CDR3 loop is CASSLEGGNQPQHF. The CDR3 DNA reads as TGCGCCAGCAGCTTGGAGGGGGGCAATCAGCCCCAGCATTTT.

This chain's CDR3 is CAWTSRDRGNGYTF. As DNA, the CDR3 is TGTGCCTGGACATCACGGGACAGGGGGAATGGCTACACCTTC. J is TRBJ1-2 and V is TRBV30; 11 bases agree with TRBD1. The V and J ends lost 4 bases and 6 bases, in that order; junction bases with no gene match: 7. Germline V lookup: CDR1 GTSNPN, CDR2 SVGIG (reference sequence). This CDR3 spans 14 amino acids.

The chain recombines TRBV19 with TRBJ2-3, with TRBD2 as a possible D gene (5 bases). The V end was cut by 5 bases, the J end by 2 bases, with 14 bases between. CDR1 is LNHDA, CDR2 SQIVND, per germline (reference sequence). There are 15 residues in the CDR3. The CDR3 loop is CASSGLALSTDTQYF. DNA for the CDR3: TGTGCCAGTAGTGGGCTAGCTTTATCCACAGATACGCAGTATTTT.

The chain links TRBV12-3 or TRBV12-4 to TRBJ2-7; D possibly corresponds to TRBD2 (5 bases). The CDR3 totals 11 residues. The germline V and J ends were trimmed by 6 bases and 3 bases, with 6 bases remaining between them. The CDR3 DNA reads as TGTGCCAGCAGCCGGGGCTACGAGCAGTACTTC. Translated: CASSRGYEQYF.